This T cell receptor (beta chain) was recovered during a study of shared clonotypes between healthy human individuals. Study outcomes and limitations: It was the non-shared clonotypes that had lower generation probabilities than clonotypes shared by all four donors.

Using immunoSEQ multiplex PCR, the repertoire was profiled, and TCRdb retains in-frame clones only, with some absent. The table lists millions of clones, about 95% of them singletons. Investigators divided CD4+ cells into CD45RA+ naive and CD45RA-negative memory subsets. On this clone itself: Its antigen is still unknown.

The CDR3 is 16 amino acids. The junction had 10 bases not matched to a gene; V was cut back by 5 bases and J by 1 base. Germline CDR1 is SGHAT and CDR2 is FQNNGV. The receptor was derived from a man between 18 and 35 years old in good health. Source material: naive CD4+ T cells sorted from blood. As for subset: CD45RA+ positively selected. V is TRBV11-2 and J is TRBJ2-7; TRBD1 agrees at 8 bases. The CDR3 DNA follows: TGTGCCAGCAGCACCCAGACAGGGGCGCTATCCTACGAGCAGTACTTC. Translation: CASSTQTGALSYEQYF.